Given below is one TCR beta chain in context. The antigen remains unidentified. CDR1 and CDR2 from the germline V gene are LNHDA and SQIVND (reference sequence). This CDR3 region has 15 residues. V shed 6 bases, J shed 4 bases, and the junction held 10 bases outside the gene matches. The record originates from a study of cytomegalovirus exposure and HLA in healthy donors. Study in general: Among 150 million to 200 million T cells, an earlier analysis found roughly 100 million unique TCR beta sequences.

Whole-study results and caveats: What was likely a sequencing artifact was a cluster of highly shared sequence variants. Most TCR beta V segments were productive about 90% or about 30% of the time in an earlier analysis.

With 60 Vbeta and 13 Jbeta primers, the PCR was carried out. Method: immunoSEQ multiplex PCR; TCRdb's copy keeps in-frame clones and lacks some. The top ten clones hold more than 1.3% of a sample with about 160,000 clones, 82% of them seen once. The chain joins TRBV19 to TRBJ2-5, with TRBD1 matching over 8 bases. Sequenced input: PBMCs. The TCR was taken from a girl between 10 and 17 years old in good health and CMV-seropositive. The CDR3 nucleotides read TGTGCCAGTAGGTATGGACAGGGAAGGGGAGAGACCCAGTACTTC. This sequence encodes CASRYGQGRGETQYF.